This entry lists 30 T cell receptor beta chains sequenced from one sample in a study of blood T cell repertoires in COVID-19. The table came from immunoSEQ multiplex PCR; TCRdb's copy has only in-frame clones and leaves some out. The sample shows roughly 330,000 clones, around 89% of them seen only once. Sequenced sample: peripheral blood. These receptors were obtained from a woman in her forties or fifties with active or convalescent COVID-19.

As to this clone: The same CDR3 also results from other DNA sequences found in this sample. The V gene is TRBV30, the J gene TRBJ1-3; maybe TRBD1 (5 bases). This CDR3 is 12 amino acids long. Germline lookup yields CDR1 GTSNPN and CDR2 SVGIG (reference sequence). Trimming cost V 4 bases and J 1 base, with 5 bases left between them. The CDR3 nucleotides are TGTGCCTGGACAGGGTCTGGAAACACCATATATTTT. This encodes CAWTGSGNTIYF. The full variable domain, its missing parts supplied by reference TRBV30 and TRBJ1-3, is SQTIHQWPATLVQPVGSPLSLECTVEGTSNPNLYWYRQAAGRGLQLLFYSVGIGQISSEVPQNLSASRPQDRQFILSSKKLLLSDSGFYLCAWTGSGNTIYFGEGSWLTVV.

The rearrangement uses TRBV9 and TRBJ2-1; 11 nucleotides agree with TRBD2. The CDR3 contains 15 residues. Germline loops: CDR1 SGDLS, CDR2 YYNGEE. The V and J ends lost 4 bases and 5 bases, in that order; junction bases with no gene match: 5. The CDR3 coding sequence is TGTGCCAGCAGCCAAACTAGCGGGGGTCACAATGAGCAGTTCTTC. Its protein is CASSQTSGGHNEQFF.

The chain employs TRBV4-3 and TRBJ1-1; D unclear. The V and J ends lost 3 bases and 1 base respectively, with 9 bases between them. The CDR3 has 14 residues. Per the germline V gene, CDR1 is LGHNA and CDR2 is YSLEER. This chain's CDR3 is CASSHSSGNTEAFF. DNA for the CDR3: TGCGCCAGCAGCCACTCTTCAGGGAACACTGAAGCTTTCTTT.

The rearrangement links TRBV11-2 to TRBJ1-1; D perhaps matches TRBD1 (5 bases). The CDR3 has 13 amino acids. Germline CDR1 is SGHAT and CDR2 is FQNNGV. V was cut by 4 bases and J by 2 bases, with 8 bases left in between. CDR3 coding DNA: TGTGCCAGCAGCTGGGGCAGCAACACTGAAGCTTTCTTT. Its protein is CASSWGSNTEAFF.

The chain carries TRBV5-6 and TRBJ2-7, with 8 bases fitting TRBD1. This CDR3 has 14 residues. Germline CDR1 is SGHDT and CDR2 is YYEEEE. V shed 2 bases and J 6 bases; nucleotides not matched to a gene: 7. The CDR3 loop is CASSLLDRDPEQYF. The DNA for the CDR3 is TGTGCCAGCAGCTTACTGGACAGGGACCCCGAGCAGTACTTC.

The CDR3 DNA follows: TGTGCCAGTAGTATCGTCTTCGGGACCATATATTTT. The encoded protein is CASSIVFGTIYF. This chain uses TRBV19 with TRBJ1-3; D ambiguous. With 3 bases removed from V and 10 bases from J, the gap between germline ends came to 10 bases. Germline V gene sequence: CDR1 LNHDA, CDR2 SQIVND (reference sequence). CDR3 length equals 12 residues.

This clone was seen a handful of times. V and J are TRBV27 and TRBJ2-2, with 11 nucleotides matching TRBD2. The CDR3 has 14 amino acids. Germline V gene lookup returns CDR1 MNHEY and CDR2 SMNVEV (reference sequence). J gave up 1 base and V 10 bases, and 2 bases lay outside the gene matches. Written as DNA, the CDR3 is TGTGCCACCACTAGCGGGGGGAACACCGGGGAGCTGTTTTTT. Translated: CATTSGGNTGELFF.

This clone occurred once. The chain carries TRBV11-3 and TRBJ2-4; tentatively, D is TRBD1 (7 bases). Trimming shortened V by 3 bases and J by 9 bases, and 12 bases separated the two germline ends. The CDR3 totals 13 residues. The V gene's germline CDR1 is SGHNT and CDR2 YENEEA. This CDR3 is CASSFRQGGIQYF. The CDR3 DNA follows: TGTGCCAGCAGCTTCCGACAGGGAGGCATTCAGTACTTC.

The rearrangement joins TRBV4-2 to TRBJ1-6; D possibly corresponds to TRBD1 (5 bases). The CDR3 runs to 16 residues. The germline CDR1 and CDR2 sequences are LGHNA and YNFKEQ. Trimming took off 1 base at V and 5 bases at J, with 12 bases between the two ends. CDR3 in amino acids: CASSQAAGLNNSPLHF. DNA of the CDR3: TGTGCCAGCAGCCAAGCGGCAGGGTTAAATAATTCACCCCTCCACTTT.

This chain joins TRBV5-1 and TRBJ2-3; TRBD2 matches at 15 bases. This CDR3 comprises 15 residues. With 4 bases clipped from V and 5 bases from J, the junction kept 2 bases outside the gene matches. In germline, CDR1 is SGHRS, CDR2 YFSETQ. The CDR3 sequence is CASSRTSGRVDTQYF. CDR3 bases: TGCGCCAGCAGCCGGACTAGCGGGAGGGTAGATACGCAGTATTTT.

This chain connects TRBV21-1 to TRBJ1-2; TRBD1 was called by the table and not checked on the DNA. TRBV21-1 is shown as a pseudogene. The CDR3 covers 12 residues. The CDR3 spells CASSKAGAGYTF. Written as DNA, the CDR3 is TGTGCCAGCAGCAAAGCGGGGGCTGGCTACACCTTC.

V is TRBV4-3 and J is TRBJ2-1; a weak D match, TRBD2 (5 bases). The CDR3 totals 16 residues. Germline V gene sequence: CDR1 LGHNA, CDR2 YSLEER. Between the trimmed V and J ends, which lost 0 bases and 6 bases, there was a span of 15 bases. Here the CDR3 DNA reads TGCGCCAGCAGCCAAGAGCCAGTCCCGGGGAGCAATGAGCAGTTCTTC. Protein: CASSQEPVPGSNEQFF.

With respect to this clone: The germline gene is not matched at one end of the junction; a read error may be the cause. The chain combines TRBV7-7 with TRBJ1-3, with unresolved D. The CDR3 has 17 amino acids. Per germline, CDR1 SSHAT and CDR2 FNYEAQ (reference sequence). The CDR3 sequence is CASSLGVAGAPGNTIYF. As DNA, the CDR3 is TGTGCTAGCAGCTTAGGAGTCGCCGGAGCTCCTGGAAACACCATATATTTT. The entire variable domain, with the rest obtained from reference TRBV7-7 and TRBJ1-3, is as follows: GAGVSQSPRYKVTKRGQDVTLRCDPISSHATLYWYQQALGQGPEFLTYFNYEAQPDKSGLPSDRFSAERPEGSISTLTIQRTEQRDSAMYRCASSLGVAGAPGNTIYFGEGSWLTVV.

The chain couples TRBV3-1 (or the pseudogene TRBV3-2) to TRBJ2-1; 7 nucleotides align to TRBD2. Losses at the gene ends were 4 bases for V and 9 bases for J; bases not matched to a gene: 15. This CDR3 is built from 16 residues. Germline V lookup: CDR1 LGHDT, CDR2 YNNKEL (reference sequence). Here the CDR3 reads CASSRRGGGREVEQFF. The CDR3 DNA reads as TGTGCCAGCAGCCGGCGCGGTGGCGGGAGAGAGGTTGAGCAGTTCTTC.

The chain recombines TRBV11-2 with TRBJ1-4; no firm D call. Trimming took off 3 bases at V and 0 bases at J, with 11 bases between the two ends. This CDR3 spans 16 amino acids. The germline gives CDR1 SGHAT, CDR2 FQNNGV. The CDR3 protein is CASSFLGESTNEKLFF. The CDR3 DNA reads TGTGCCAGCAGCTTCCTAGGAGAATCAACTAATGAAAAACTGTTTTTT. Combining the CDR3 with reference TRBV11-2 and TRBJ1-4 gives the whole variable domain EAGVAQSPRYKIIEKRQSVAFWCNPISGHATLYWYQQILGQGPKLLIQFQNNGVVDDSQLPKDRFSAERLKGVDSTLKIQPAKLEDSAVYLCASSFLGESTNEKLFFGSGTQLSVL.

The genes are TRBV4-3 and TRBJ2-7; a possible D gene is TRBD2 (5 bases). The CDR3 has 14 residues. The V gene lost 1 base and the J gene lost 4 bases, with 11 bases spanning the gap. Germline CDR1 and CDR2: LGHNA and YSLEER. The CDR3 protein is CASSQVGSGYEQYF. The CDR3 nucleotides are TGCGCCAGCAGCCAAGTCGGGTCGGGATACGAGCAGTACTTC.

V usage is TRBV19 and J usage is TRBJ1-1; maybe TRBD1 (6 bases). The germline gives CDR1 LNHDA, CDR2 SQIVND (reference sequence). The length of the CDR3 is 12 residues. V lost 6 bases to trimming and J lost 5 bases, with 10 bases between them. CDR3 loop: CASRMGATEAFF. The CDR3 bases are TGTGCCAGTAGAATGGGGGCTACTGAAGCTTTCTTT.

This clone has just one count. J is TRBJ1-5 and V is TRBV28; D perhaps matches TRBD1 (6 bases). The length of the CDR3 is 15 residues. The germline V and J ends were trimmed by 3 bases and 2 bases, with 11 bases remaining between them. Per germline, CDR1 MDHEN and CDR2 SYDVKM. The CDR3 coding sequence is TGTGCCAGCAGTTTTCGGGGGGCTGGCAATCAGCCCCAGCATTTT. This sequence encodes CASSFRGAGNQPQHF.

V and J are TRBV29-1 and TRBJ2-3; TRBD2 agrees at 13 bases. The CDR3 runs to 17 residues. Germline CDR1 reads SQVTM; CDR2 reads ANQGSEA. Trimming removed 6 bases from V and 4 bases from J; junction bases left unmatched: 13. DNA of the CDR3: TGCAGCGTCATTAGGACTAGCGGGAGCCTTATACCAGATACGCAGTATTTT. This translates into CSVIRTSGSLIPDTQYF.

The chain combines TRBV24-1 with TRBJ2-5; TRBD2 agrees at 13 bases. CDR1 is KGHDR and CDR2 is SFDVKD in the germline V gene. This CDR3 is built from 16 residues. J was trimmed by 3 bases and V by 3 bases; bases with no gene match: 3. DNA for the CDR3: TGTGCCACCAGTGATACGGGACTAGCGGGAAAAGAGACCCAGTACTTC. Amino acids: CATSDTGLAGKETQYF.

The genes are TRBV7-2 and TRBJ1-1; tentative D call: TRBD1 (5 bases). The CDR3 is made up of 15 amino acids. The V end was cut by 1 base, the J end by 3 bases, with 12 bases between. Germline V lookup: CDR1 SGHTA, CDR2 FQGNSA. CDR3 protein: CASSLVGGVDTEAFF. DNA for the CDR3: TGTGCCAGCAGCTTAGTGGGAGGGGTGGACACTGAAGCTTTCTTT.

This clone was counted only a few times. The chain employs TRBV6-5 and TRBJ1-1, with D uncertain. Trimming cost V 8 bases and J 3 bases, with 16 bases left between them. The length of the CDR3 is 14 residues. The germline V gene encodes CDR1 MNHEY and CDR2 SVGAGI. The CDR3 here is CASRPWAGDTEAFF. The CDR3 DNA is TGTGCCAGCCGACCTTGGGCCGGGGACACTGAAGCTTTCTTT.

CDR3 loop: CASKAQGGTEAFF. Written as DNA, the CDR3 is TGTGCCAGCAAAGCCCAGGGTGGCACTGAAGCTTTCTTT. The chain has TRBV2 and TRBJ1-1; possible D gene TRBD1, 5 bases. Germline loops: CDR1 SNHLY, CDR2 FYNNEI. Trimming shortened V by 7 bases and J by 4 bases, and 13 bases separated the two germline ends. The length of the CDR3 is 13 residues. The variable domain in full, completed from reference TRBV2 and TRBJ1-1, reads EPEVTQTPSHQVTQMGQEVILRCVPISNHLYFYWYRQILGQKVEFLVSFYNNEISEKSEIFDDQFSVERPDGSNFTLKIRSTKLEDSAMYFCASKAQGGTEAFFGQGTRLTVV.

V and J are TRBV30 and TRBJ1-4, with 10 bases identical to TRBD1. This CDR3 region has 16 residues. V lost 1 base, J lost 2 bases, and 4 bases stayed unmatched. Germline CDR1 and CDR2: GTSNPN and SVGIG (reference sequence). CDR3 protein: CAWSGGTGATNEKLFF. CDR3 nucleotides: TGTGCCTGGAGTGGGGGGACAGGGGCCACTAATGAAAAACTGTTTTTT. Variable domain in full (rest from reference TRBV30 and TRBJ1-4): SQTIHQWPATLVQPVGSPLSLECTVEGTSNPNLYWYRQAAGRGLQLLFYSVGIGQISSEVPQNLSASRPQDRQFILSSKKLLLSDSGFYLCAWSGGTGATNEKLFFGSGTQLSVL.

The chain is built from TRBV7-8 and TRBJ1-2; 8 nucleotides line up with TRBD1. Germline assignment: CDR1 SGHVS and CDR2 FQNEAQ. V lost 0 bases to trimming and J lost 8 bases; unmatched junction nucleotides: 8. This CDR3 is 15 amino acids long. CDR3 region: CASSLAGQGLEGYTF. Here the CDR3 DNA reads TGTGCCAGCAGCTTAGCAGGACAGGGTCTGGAGGGCTACACCTTC.

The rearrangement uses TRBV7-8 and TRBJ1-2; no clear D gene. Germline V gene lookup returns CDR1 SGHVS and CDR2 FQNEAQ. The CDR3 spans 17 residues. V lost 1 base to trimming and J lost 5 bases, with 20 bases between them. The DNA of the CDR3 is TGTGCCAGCAGCTTAGGAGGCAGCGCCCGAAATGAGTATGGCTACACCTTC. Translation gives CASSLGGSARNEYGYTF.

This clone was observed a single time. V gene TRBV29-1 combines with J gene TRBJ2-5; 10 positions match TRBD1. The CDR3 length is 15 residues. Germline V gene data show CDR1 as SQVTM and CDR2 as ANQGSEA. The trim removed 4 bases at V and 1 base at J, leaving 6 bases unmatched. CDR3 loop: CSVAGQGDTQETQYF. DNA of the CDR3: TGCAGCGTTGCCGGACAGGGGGATACCCAAGAGACCCAGTACTTC.

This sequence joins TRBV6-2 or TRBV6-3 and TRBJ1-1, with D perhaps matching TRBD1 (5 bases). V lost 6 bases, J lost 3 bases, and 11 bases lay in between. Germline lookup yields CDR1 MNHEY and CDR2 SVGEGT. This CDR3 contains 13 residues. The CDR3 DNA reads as TGTGCCAGCAGCATTGACAGCTACACTGAAGCTTTCTTT. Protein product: CASSIDSYTEAFF.

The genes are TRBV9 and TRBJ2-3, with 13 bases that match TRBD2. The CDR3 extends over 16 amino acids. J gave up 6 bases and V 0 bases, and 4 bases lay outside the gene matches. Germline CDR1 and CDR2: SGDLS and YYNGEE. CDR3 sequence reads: CASSVATSGRGDTQYF. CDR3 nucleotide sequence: TGTGCCAGCAGCGTAGCTACTAGCGGGAGGGGTGATACGCAGTATTTT.

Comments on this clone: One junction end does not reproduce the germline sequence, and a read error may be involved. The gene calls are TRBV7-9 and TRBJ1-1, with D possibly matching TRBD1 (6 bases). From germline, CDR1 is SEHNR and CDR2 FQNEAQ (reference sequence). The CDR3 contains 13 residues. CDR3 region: CASSSSTGSEAFF. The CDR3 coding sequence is TGTGCCAGCAGCTCATCAACAGGGTCTGAGGCTTTCTTT.